The 27 T cell receptor beta chains reported below all come from one sample, sequenced in a study of cytomegalovirus exposure and HLA in healthy donors. The PCR contained 60 Vbeta and 13 Jbeta primers. The table came from immunoSEQ multiplex PCR; TCRdb's copy has only in-frame clones and leaves some out. The sample shows fewer than 250,000 clones, roughly 73% of them seen only once. Sequenced: PBMCs. The receptors were sampled from a young woman in good health and CMV-seropositive.

The chain couples TRBV19 to TRBJ1-2; D perhaps matches TRBD1 (6 bases). The V gene's germline CDR1 is LNHDA and CDR2 SQIVND (reference sequence). CDR3 length: 16 residues. V lost 3 bases to trimming and J lost 4 bases, with 18 bases between them. Written as DNA, the CDR3 is TGTGCCAGTAGTATCTTCGGCAGGGGAGGGAGCTATGGCTACACCTTC. This translates into CASSIFGRGGSYGYTF.

This chain links TRBV5-4 with TRBJ2-3, with a weak D call TRBD2 (7 bases). Per the germline V gene, CDR1 is SGHNT and CDR2 is YYREEE (reference sequence). Deletions cut 1 base from V and 4 bases from J, with 16 bases between. The CDR3 runs 16 residues. CDR3 nucleotides: TGTGCCAGCAGCTTGTCGCGGGGGCCAAATCCAGATACGCAGTATTTT. Encoded protein: CASSLSRGPNPDTQYF. The full variable domain, its missing parts supplied by reference TRBV5-4 and TRBJ2-3, is ETGVTQSPTHLIKTRGQQVTLRCSSQSGHNTVSWYQQALGQGPQFIFQYYREEENGRGNFPPRFSGLQFPNYSSELNVNALELDDSALYLCASSLSRGPNPDTQYFGPGTRLTVL.

This rearrangement joins TRBV5-4 to TRBJ1-2, with no clear D. The CDR3 is 14 amino acids. Germline lookup yields CDR1 SGHNT and CDR2 YYREEE (reference sequence). Trimming took off 4 bases at V and 3 bases at J, with 13 bases between the two ends. The CDR3 region has the DNA TGTGCCAGCAGCCCGGAGGTAGATGACTATGGCTACACCTTC. This codes for CASSPEVDDYGYTF.

CDR3 in amino acids: CASSGYNDYGTDTQYF. As DNA, the CDR3 is TGTGCCAGCAGCGGATACAACGACTACGGCACAGATACGCAGTATTTT. The chain is built from TRBV13 and TRBJ2-3; TRBD2 is a possible D gene (5 bases). V lost 5 bases, J lost 1 base, and 16 bases lay in between. Germline-derived CDR1 and CDR2 are PRHDT and FYEKMQ (reference sequence). CDR3 length: 16 amino acids.

This chain uses TRBV19 with TRBJ1-1; D is perhaps TRBD1 (5 bases). Germline lookup yields CDR1 LNHDA and CDR2 SQIVND (reference sequence). The CDR3 contains 14 residues. The V end lost 6 bases, the J end lost 5 bases, and 16 bases lay between the germline ends. CDR3: CASSRVGGPTEAFF. CDR3 bases: TGTGCCAGTAGCCGAGTGGGGGGACCGACTGAAGCTTTCTTT.

The chain is built from TRBV7-3 and TRBJ2-5, with TRBD2 identical over 8 bases. V shed 2 bases, J shed 3 bases, and the junction held 5 bases outside the gene matches. CDR1 SGHTA and CDR2 FQGTGA come from the germline V gene. The CDR3 runs 15 residues. CDR3 DNA sequence: TGTGCCAGCAGCTTACGGGTCGGGAGGGAAGAGACCCAGTACTTC. The encoded protein is CASSLRVGREETQYF. Full variable domain (missing parts from reference TRBV7-3 and TRBJ2-5): GAGVSQTPSNKVTEKGKYVELRCDPISGHTALYWYRQSLGQGPEFLIYFQGTGAADDSGLPNDRFFAVRPEGSVSTLKIQRTERGDSAVYLCASSLRVGREETQYFGPGTRLLVL.

The rearrangement links TRBV28 to TRBJ1-2, with D perhaps matching TRBD1 (5 bases). CDR1 and CDR2 from the germline V gene are MDHEN and SYDVKM. The ends were cut back, 10 bases at V and 5 bases at J, with 17 bases in the middle. This CDR3 contains 13 residues. The CDR3 is CATRPGRGYGYTF. The CDR3, as DNA: TGTGCCACCCGGCCAGGGAGGGGATATGGCTACACCTTC.

This sequence joins TRBV5-1 and TRBJ2-3; 7 positions match TRBD1. The CDR3 length is 16 residues. CDR1 and CDR2 from the germline V gene are SGHRS and YFSETQ. V was pared by 4 bases and J by 4 bases, with 12 bases of the junction left unmatched. CDR3 loop: CASSLPQGSGADTQYF. The CDR3 DNA sequence: TGCGCCAGCAGCCTACCACAGGGGTCGGGCGCAGATACGCAGTATTTT. Based on the CDR3 plus reference TRBV5-1 and TRBJ2-3, the full variable domain is KAGVTQTPRYLIKTRGQQVTLSCSPISGHRSVSWYQQTPGQGLQFLFEYFSETQRNKGNFPGRFSGRQFSNSRSEMNVSTLELGDSALYLCASSLPQGSGADTQYFGPGTRLTVL.

The chain uses TRBV7-9 and TRBJ2-7; 7 bases align to TRBD2. The germline V gene has CDR1 SEHNR and CDR2 FQNEAQ (reference sequence). V lost 0 bases to trimming and J lost 1 base; unmatched junction nucleotides: 9. The CDR3 runs to 17 residues. The CDR3 loop is CASSLAQWAGVSYEQYF. The CDR3 nucleotides are TGTGCCAGCAGCTTAGCGCAATGGGCGGGAGTATCCTACGAGCAGTACTTC.

The chain employs TRBV10-3 and TRBJ1-5; no clear D. V lost 2 bases, J lost 1 base, and 6 bases lay in between. Per germline, CDR1 ENHRY and CDR2 SYGVKD. There are 14 residues in the CDR3. The CDR3 here is CAISENRSNQPQHF. The CDR3 nucleotides are TGTGCCATCAGTGAGAATCGGAGCAATCAGCCCCAGCATTTT.

V gene TRBV7-3 combines with J gene TRBJ2-5; 7 nucleotides agree with TRBD1. This CDR3 comprises 15 residues. Per the germline V gene, CDR1 is SGHTA and CDR2 is FQGTGA. The V segment lost 5 bases and the J segment 3 bases; nucleotides outside the gene matches: 9. The CDR3 protein is CASSMTGREEETQYF. The DNA of the CDR3 is TGTGCCAGCAGCATGACAGGGCGTGAGGAAGAGACCCAGTACTTC. Using reference TRBV7-3 and TRBJ2-5 for the parts outside the CDR3, the full variable domain is GAGVSQTPSNKVTEKGKYVELRCDPISGHTALYWYRQSLGQGPEFLIYFQGTGAADDSGLPNDRFFAVRPEGSVSTLKIQRTERGDSAVYLCASSMTGREEETQYFGPGTRLLVL.

This clone was observed a handful of times. The CDR3 sequence is CASSLGSGTGGYEQYF. In nucleotides, the CDR3 is TGTGCCAGCAGCCTCGGGAGCGGGACAGGGGGCTACGAGCAGTACTTC. J is TRBJ2-7 and V is TRBV7-9; 11 bases line up with TRBD1. The CDR3 sequence is 16 residues long. Trimming cost V 5 bases and J 3 bases; bases outside gene matches: 9. CDR1 is SEHNR, CDR2 FQNEAQ, per germline (reference sequence).

The chain couples TRBV5-1 to TRBJ1-2, with 10 bases that match TRBD1. Per the germline V gene, CDR1 is SGHRS and CDR2 is YFSETQ. V shed 8 bases and J 6 bases; nucleotides not matched to a gene: 10. The CDR3 sequence is 14 residues long. The CDR3 region has the DNA TGCGCCAGTACCAGGACAGGGGGAGGGGATGGCTACACCTTC. It specifies CASTRTGGGDGYTF.

The chain employs TRBV28 and TRBJ2-5; TRBD2 might be the D (6 bases). Germline V gene data show CDR1 as MDHEN and CDR2 as SYDVKM. The V end lost 3 bases, the J end lost 4 bases, and 15 bases lay between the germline ends. CDR3 length: 15 residues. The chain's CDR3 is CASSFGGGGRETQYF. The CDR3 DNA is TGTGCCAGCAGTTTCGGGGGTGGAGGCAGAGAGACCCAGTACTTC.

The gene calls are TRBV5-8 and TRBJ2-4, with a tentative D call TRBD2 (6 bases). Germline V gives CDR1 SGHTS, CDR2 YDEGEE. V lost 0 bases to trimming and J lost 0 bases, with 10 bases between them. This CDR3 is built from 16 residues. CDR3 sequence reads: CASSLDGGLAKNIQYF. In DNA form, the CDR3 reads TGTGCCAGCAGCTTGGATGGGGGACTAGCCAAAAACATTCAGTACTTC.

A remark on this clone: A read error may produce the germline difference seen at one junction end. This sequence joins TRBV7-7 and TRBJ2-3, with D perhaps TRBD2 (6 bases). The CDR3 consists of 14 residues. Germline CDR1 SSHAT, CDR2 FNYEAQ (reference sequence). DNA of the CDR3: TGTGCTAGCAGTTTCTCTCCGGGGGCAGATACGCAGTATTTT. Translated: CASSFSPGADTQYF.

This sequence joins TRBV7-7 and TRBJ2-3; no firm D call. With 5 bases removed from V and 10 bases from J, the gap between germline ends came to 13 bases. The CDR3 runs to 12 residues. Per germline, CDR1 SSHAT and CDR2 FNYEAQ (reference sequence). The CDR3 sequence is CASSPAMGAQYF. The CDR3 bases are TGTGCCAGCAGCCCGGCTATGGGCGCGCAGTATTTT. Full variable domain (remainder filled in from reference TRBV7-7 and TRBJ2-3): GAGVSQSPRYKVTKRGQDVTLRCDPISSHATLYWYQQALGQGPEFLTYFNYEAQPDKSGLPSDRFSAERPEGSISTLTIQRTEQRDSAMYRCASSPAMGAQYFGPGTRLTVL.

This clone came up a few times. This sequence joins TRBV28 and TRBJ2-2; weak D call: TRBD1 (5 bases). Between the trimmed V and J ends, which lost 3 bases and 5 bases, there was a span of 7 bases. The CDR3 spans 13 residues. Germline assignment: CDR1 MDHEN and CDR2 SYDVKM. The CDR3: CASSFPGTGELFF. The CDR3 DNA is TGTGCCAGCAGTTTCCCAGGGACCGGGGAGCTGTTTTTT.

Of note for this clone: An end of the junction does not agree with germline; a read error may underlie this. V is TRBV5-4 and J is TRBJ1-6; D might be TRBD1 (5 bases). The CDR3 has 15 residues. The germline V gene has CDR1 SGHNT and CDR2 YYREEE (reference sequence). The CDR3 is CASSLDRTYNSPLHF. CDR3 sequence (DNA): TGTGCCAGCAGCTTGGACAGGACCTACAATTCACCCCTCCACTTT.

This chain uses TRBV21-1 with TRBJ1-2; TRBD1 reflects the table's D call only, with no check against the DNA. TRBV21-1 is classified as a pseudogene. The CDR3 contains 15 residues. The CDR3, as DNA: TGTGCCAGCAGCCTAACAACAGGGGCGAGAGATGGCTACACCTTC. Protein: CASSLTTGARDGYTF.

The chain carries TRBV9 and TRBJ2-3; the D gene is possibly TRBD1 (5 bases). With 0 bases removed from V and 1 base from J, the gap between germline ends came to 15 bases. Germline CDR1 reads SGDLS; CDR2 reads YYNGEE. The length of the CDR3 is 17 residues. CDR3 loop: CASSVATGPRGTDTQYF. Written as DNA, the CDR3 is TGTGCCAGCAGCGTAGCTACCGGGCCCAGGGGCACAGATACGCAGTATTTT.

The chain is built from TRBV4-1 and TRBJ2-3, with 11 bases identical to TRBD2. Looked up from germline, CDR1 is MGHRA and CDR2 is YSYEKL. The J segment lost 7 bases and the V segment lost 0 bases, leaving 12 bases of the junction unmatched. The CDR3 spans 18 residues. The CDR3: CASSQEGPGLADPYTQYF. In nucleotides, the CDR3 is TGCGCCAGCAGCCAAGAGGGGCCGGGACTAGCGGACCCATATACGCAGTATTTT.

The chain is built from TRBV11-2 and TRBJ2-7; D is possibly TRBD1 (6 bases). Germline lookup yields CDR1 SGHAT and CDR2 FQNNGV. The CDR3 is made up of 12 amino acids. V was pared by 5 bases and J by 6 bases, with 11 bases between. CDR3 coding DNA: TGTGCCAGCAGCCCAGACAGGAGCGAGCAGTACTTC. It translates to CASSPDRSEQYF. Full variable domain (remainder filled in from reference TRBV11-2 and TRBJ2-7): EAGVAQSPRYKIIEKRQSVAFWCNPISGHATLYWYQQILGQGPKLLIQFQNNGVVDDSQLPKDRFSAERLKGVDSTLKIQPAKLEDSAVYLCASSPDRSEQYFGPGTRLTVT.

This clone has a single count. This chain connects TRBV7-2 to TRBJ2-1, with unresolved D. The CDR3 contains 15 residues. CDR1 SGHTA and CDR2 FQGNSA come from the germline V gene. V lost 5 bases and J 7 bases, leaving 18 bases between the germline ends. This CDR3 is CASSTLRPPANEQFF. The CDR3 DNA sequence: TGTGCCAGCAGCACCTTAAGACCCCCAGCGAATGAGCAGTTCTTC.

The CDR3, as DNA: TGTGCCAGCACGCGGCCCCCTTGGAATGAGCAGTTCTTC. It yields the protein CASTRPPWNEQFF. The chain recombines TRBV5-8 with TRBJ2-1; D gene ambiguous. Trimming left V 6 bases short and J 7 bases short, with 14 bases between. The germline gives CDR1 SGHTS, CDR2 YDEGEE. This CDR3 is 13 amino acids long.

The chain recombines TRBV9 with TRBJ1-3, with D possibly TRBD1 on 6 matching bases. The V gene lost 5 bases and the J gene lost 0 bases, with 15 bases spanning the gap. CDR3 length: 16 amino acids. The germline CDR1 and CDR2 sequences are SGDLS and YYNGEE. The CDR3 protein is CASSVTGTNSGNTIYF. CDR3 nucleotide sequence: TGTGCCAGCAGTGTGACCGGGACAAACTCTGGAAACACCATATATTTT.

The chain combines TRBV7-2 with TRBJ2-5, with 9 bases fitting TRBD2. The germline V gene encodes CDR1 SGHTA and CDR2 FQGNSA. The CDR3 contains 15 residues. Trimming removed 5 bases from V and 5 bases from J; junction bases left unmatched: 9. The CDR3 DNA reads as TGTGCCAGCAGCCCCGCCGGGACTAGCACTGAGACCCAGTACTTC. This sequence encodes CASSPAGTSTETQYF. The variable domain in full, completed from reference TRBV7-2 and TRBJ2-5, reads GAGVSQSPSNKVTEKGKDVELRCDPISGHTALYWYRQSLGQGLEFLIYFQGNSAPDKSGLPSDRFSAERTGGSVSTLTIQRTQQEDSAVYLCASSPAGTSTETQYFGPGTRLLVL.